This T cell receptor beta chain comes out of a study of T cell responses to AZD1222 COVID-19 vaccine. Remarks on this clone: Its antigen is unidentified.

Data came from immunoSEQ multiplex PCR; TCRdb stores just in-frame clones and leaves some out. The table includes some 100,000 clones, around 87% detected once. This CDR3 is built from 14 residues. Unmatched junction bases numbered 9, after V lost 4 bases and J lost 7 bases. The germline V gene encodes CDR1 SGHRS and CDR2 YFSETQ. General study findings and limits: It should be noted that donors were predominantly white British and more often female, and clonal diversity was possibly underestimated. As reported, nearly half of all spike-specific TCRs target variant regions that are unmutated. There were vaccine-associated CD4 TCRs across spike, dominant at 160-218 and 743-854. Among those given AZD1222, only six or seven were seropositive at baseline.

V gene TRBV5-1 combines with J gene TRBJ1-2, with TRBD1 matching over 8 bases. This TCR was recovered from an adult who received the AZD1222 COVID-19 vaccine. The sequences come from peripheral blood, collected 28 days after the second AZD1222 dose. CDR3: CASSLDRGRFGYTF. The CDR3 region has the DNA TGCGCCAGCAGCCTAGACAGGGGTCGGTTTGGCTACACCTTC.